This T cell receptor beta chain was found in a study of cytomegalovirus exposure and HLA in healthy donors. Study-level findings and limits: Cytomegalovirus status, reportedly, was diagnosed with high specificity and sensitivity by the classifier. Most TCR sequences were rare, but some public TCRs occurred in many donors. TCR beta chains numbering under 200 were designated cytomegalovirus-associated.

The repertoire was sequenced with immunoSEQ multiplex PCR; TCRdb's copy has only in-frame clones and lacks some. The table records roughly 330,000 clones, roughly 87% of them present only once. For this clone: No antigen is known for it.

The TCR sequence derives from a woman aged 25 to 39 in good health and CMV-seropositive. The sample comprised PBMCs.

The CDR3 sequence is CASSPRDLTTDYGYTF. In DNA, the CDR3 is TGCGCCAGCAGCCCGAGGGACCTAACAACTGACTATGGCTACACCTTC. This chain connects TRBV5-1 to TRBJ1-2, with D possibly matching TRBD1 (5 bases). Germline lookup yields CDR1 SGHRS and CDR2 YFSETQ. The CDR3 sequence is 16 residues long. V lost 4 bases and J 3 bases, leaving 19 bases between the germline ends.